These T cell receptor beta chains were read from a single sample in a study of beta chain features in type 1 diabetes. TCRdb's table, derived via immunoSEQ multiplex PCR, lists solely in-frame clones and lacks some. The sample yields 250,000 to 350,000 clones, approximately 15% seen once. The sample consisted of naive CD4+ T cells from blood. These receptors originate from a man younger than 45 with type 1 diabetes. Each CDR3 is given without its conserved first and last residue. Not every row has a clone size; where given, it reads once, few, many or a size class.

NA TRBJ2-7 TRBV25-1 ASSESAVPPGSYEQY
few TRBJ2-1 TRBV9 ASSGSGPSLNEQF
NA TRBJ1-2 TRBV10-3 AITTGVGYGYT
few TRBJ2-5 TRBV9 ASSPSPRGETQY
few TRBJ2-5 TRBV4-3 ASSQDRQETQY
few TRBJ2-7 TRBV4-3 ASSREPGQSAYEQY
NA TRBJ2-7 TRBV4-2 ASRGGQGSYEQY
few TRBJ2-7 TRBV5-1 ASSLTGFESYEQY
NA TRBJ2-2 TRBV30 AGGKGTSNTGELF
NA TRBJ2-6 TRBV5-1 ASSYGTDGANVLT
many TRBJ1-5 TRBV14 ASSQEDRHPRPQH
NA TRBJ1-3 TRBV4-2 ASSQVGLSGNTIY
NA TRBJ2-5 TRBV6-5 ASSRGTRVETQY